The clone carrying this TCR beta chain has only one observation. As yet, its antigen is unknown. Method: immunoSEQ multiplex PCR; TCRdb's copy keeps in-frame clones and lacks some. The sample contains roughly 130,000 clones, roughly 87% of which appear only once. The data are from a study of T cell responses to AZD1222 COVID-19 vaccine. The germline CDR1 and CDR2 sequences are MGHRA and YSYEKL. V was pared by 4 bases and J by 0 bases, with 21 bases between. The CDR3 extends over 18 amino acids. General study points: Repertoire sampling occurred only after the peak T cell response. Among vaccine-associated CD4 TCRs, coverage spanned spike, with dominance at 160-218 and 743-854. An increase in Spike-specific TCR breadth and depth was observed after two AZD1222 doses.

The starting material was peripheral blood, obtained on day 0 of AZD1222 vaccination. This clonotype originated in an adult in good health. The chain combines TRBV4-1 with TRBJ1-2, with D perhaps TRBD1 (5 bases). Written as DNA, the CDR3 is TGCGCCAGCAGCCCCAAAGTCAGTACCGAAGGGGCTAACTATGGCTACACCTTC. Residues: CASSPKVSTEGANYGYTF.